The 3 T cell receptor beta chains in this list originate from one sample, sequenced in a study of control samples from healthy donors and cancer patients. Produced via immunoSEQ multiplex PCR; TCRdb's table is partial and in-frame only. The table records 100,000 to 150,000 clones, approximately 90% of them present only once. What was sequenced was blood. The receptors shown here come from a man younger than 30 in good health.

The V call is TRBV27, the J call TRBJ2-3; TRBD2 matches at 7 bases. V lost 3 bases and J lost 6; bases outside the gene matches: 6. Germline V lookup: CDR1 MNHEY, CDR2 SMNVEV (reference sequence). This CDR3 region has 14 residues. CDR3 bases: TGTGCCAGCAGTTTGCGGGGGAGGTATGATACGCAGTATTTT. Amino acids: CASSLRGRYDTQYF.

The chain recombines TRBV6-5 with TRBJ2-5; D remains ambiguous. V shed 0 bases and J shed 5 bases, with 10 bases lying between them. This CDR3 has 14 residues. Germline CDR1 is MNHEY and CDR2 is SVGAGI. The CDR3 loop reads CASSYSGYLETQYF. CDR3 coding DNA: TGTGCCAGCAGTTACTCCGGGTACCTGGAGACCCAGTACTTC.

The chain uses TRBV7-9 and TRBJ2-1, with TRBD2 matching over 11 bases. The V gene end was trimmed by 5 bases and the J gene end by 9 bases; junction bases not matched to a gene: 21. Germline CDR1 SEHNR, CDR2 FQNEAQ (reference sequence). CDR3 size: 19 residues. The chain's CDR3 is CASSPTSSGRNLGIIEQFF. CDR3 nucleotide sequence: TGTGCCAGCAGCCCAACCTCTAGCGGGAGGAATCTCGGCATAATTGAGCAGTTCTTC.